This T cell receptor (beta chain) comes out of a study of CD8 T cells in ankylosing spondylitis. This clonotype showed up just once. Its target is not known. Germline CDR1 SNHLY, CDR2 FYNNEI. The V and J ends lost 7 bases and 4 bases respectively, with 14 bases between them. CDR3 length: 14 amino acids. Study observations and caveats: In peripheral blood, disease-linked CD8+ clones occurred at relatively low frequencies. In synovial fluid and blood from reactive arthritis, some motif variants were previously reported. Seemingly distinctive of ankylosing spondylitis blood was a TCR beta motif formed by eight highly homologous variants. According to the report, clones linked to the disease were significantly enriched in matched synovial fluid samples taken from ankylosing spondylitis patients.

Using quantitative 5'-RACE with molecular barcodes, the authors made TCR beta libraries. TCRdb reprocessed the 5' RACE reads with MiXCR, giving one entry per CDR3 protein. The data contain under 950,000 distinct CDR3 sequences, around 19% of them singletons. The specimen was blood, either unsorted or a sorted T cell fraction (not recorded which). The V call is TRBV2, the J call TRBJ1-5; TRBD1 is a possible D gene (5 bases). The source is a male donor with ankylosing spondylitis. CDR3 DNA: TGTGCCAGCACATTAGGACAATGGAATCAGCCCCAGCATTTT. This translates into CASTLGQWNQPQHF.